Listed below are T cell receptor beta chains from one sample, sequenced in a study of blood T cell repertoires in COVID-19. The protocol was immunoSEQ multiplex PCR, while the TCRdb copy is restricted to in-frame clones and leaves out a portion. Of 150,000 to 200,000 clones listed, 88% were seen once; the top ten hold around 4.8%. Sample: peripheral blood. These receptors came from a human donor in a cohort sampled during active COVID-19. Both conserved end residues are part of each CDR3. A D gene is named only where the DNA matches it firmly. Only some rows state a clone size, as once, few, many or a class for expanded clones.

TRBJ2-5,TRBD1,-,TRBV24-1,TGTGCCACCAGTGACTCGGGACAGGGGGCGGGGGAGACCCAGTACTTC,CATSDSGQGAGETQYF
TRBJ2-7,-,once,TRBV28,TGTGCCAGCACCATACAGGGCAACGAGCAGTACTTC,CASTIQGNEQYF
TRBJ2-7,-,few,TRBV2,TGTGCCAGCAGCCCTACCTACGAGCAGTACTTC,CASSPTYEQYF
TRBJ2-1,TRBD2,-,TRBV18,TGTGCCAGCTCACCCGGAGCGGGGGGGCCAGGTGAGCAGTTCTTC,CASSPGAGGPGEQFF
TRBJ2-5,TRBD2,-,TRBV5-1,TGCGCCAGCCGGACTAGCGGGAGTGTGGGGGAGACCCAGTACTTC,CASRTSGSVGETQYF
TRBJ2-7,-,-,TRBV7-2,TGTGCCAGCAGCCCCGCTTTAGGGGGTAGGGGCTACGAGCAGTACTTC,CASSPALGGRGYEQYF
TRBJ2-5,-,-,TRBV7-6,TGTGCCAGCAGCAACCCCGCGGGGATGGCAGAGACCCAGTACTTC,CASSNPAGMAETQYF
TRBJ1-4,TRBD1,few,TRBV2,TGTGCCAGCAGTTTCGGGACAGCTAATGAAAAACTGTTTTTT,CASSFGTANEKLFF
TRBJ2-1,TRBD2,once,TRBV28,TGTGCCAGCAGTTCGCTCGGACTAGCAGGAGGTGAGCAGTTCTTC,CASSSLGLAGGEQFF
TRBJ1-2,-,-,TRBV9,TGTGCCAGCAGCGTAGGAGGGACTCTGAACTATGGCTACACCTTC,CASSVGGTLNYGYTF
TRBJ2-1,TRBD2,-,TRBV19,TGTGCCAGTAGTTGGGGCGTAGCGGGAGACGAGCAGTTCTTC,CASSWGVAGDEQFF
TRBJ2-5,-,-,TRBV18,TGTGCCAGCTCACCCCTGACAGATAAAGAGACCCAGTACTTC,CASSPLTDKETQYF
TRBJ2-1,-,-,TRBV5-1,TGCGCCAGCAGCTTGTCGGGGAGCTCCTACAATGAGCAGTTCTTC,CASSLSGSSYNEQFF
TRBJ1-3,TRBD1,once,TRBV30,TGTGCCTGGAGGTATACAGGGGCCTCTGGAAACACCATATATTTT,CAWRYTGASGNTIYF
TRBJ2-7,-,-,TRBV28,TGTGCCAGTCTAGGGGTGAATACCTACGAGCAGTACTTC,CASLGVNTYEQYF
TRBJ2-7,-,few,TRBV12-3/TRBV12-4,TGTGCCAGCAGTTTAGGCGTACCCTACGAGCAGTACTTC,CASSLGVPYEQYF
TRBJ2-1,-,-,TRBV28,TGTGCCAGCACCTCAGGGCAGGGGCCTGAGCAGTTCTTC,CASTSGQGPEQFF
TRBJ2-1,-,-,TRBV11-3,TGTGCCAGTTCTTCGAAGGACTCGGCCGATGAGCAGTTCTTC,CASSSKDSADEQFF
TRBJ1-4,-,-,TRBV28,TGTGCCAGCAGTTCGGACGGAGGTTACGCAACTAATGAAAAACTGTTTTTT,CASSSDGGYATNEKLFF
TRBJ1-3,-,-,TRBV6-2/TRBV6-3,TGTGCCAGCAGTTACGACAGGACTGGAAACACCATATATTTT,CASSYDRTGNTIYF
TRBJ1-2,-,-,TRBV5-4,TGTGCCAGCAGGGTGGAGGGATTGAGCGGCTACACCTTC,CASRVEGLSGYTF
TRBJ2-7,-,-,TRBV28,TGTGCCAGCAGTTTAAGGGCCCCGGGAGAGCAGTACTTC,CASSLRAPGEQYF
TRBJ2-3,-,-,TRBV5-4,TGTGCCAGCAGGGAGGTAGGCACAGATACGCAGTATTTT,CASREVGTDTQYF
TRBJ1-4,TRBD1,once,TRBV5-5,TGTGCCAGCAGCTCACCGGGACAGGCTAATGAAAAACTGTTTTTT,CASSSPGQANEKLFF
TRBJ1-5,-,-,TRBV4-1,TGCGCCAGCAGCCCCAGACGCGGGAATCAGCCCCAGCATTTT,CASSPRRGNQPQHF
TRBJ2-3,-,-,TRBV5-1,TGCGCCAGCAGCCTTAATGGGGCCTTTAGCACAGATACGCAGTATTTT,CASSLNGAFSTDTQYF
TRBJ2-7,TRBD2,many,TRBV20-1,TGCAGTGCTAGTCTACTAGCGGGGCAGGCCTACGAGCAGTACTTC,CSASLLAGQAYEQYF
TRBJ2-5,TRBD1,-,TRBV5-1,TGCGCCAGCAGCTTCGGGACAGGAAAAGAGACCCAGTACTTC,CASSFGTGKETQYF
TRBJ2-1,TRBD2,-,TRBV19,TGTGCCAGTAGTCCTGGACGGGGGGGTAGCGGAGTAAACAATGAGCAGTTCTTC,CASSPGRGGSGVNNEQFF
TRBJ2-7,-,-,TRBV10-1,TGCGCCAGCAGTGGGAACCTAGCCTACGAGCAGTACTTC,CASSGNLAYEQYF
TRBJ2-1,TRBD1,-,TRBV9,TGTGCCAGCAGCGTAGGCGGGACAGGGGGCTACAATGAGCAGTTCTTC,CASSVGGTGGYNEQFF
TRBJ1-1,TRBD1,-,TRBV5-1,TGCGCCAGCAGACCGGGACAGGGGGCACCGAACACTGAAGCTTTCTTT,CASRPGQGAPNTEAFF
TRBJ1-5,-,-,TRBV19,TGTGCCAGTAGCCGATGGGCGGGGGCAGGCAATCAGCCCCAGCATTTT,CASSRWAGAGNQPQHF
TRBJ1-5,TRBD1,-,TRBV6-6,TGTGCCAGCAGTCGATCGACAGGGGGAGGCAATCAGCCCCAGCATTTT,CASSRSTGGGNQPQHF
TRBJ1-1,TRBD1,-,TRBV3-1/TRBV3-2,TGTGCCAGCAGCCAAGGTCCCCCGGGACAGGGATCTGAAGCTTTCTTT,CASSQGPPGQGSEAFF
TRBJ2-1,TRBD1,-,TRBV6-5,TGTGCCAGTACCGGGACAGGGGGCAAGGGTGAGCAGTTCTTC,CASTGTGGKGEQFF
TRBJ1-6,-,-,TRBV14,TGTGCCAGCAGCCGAGGGATTTCCTATAATTCACCCCTCCACTTT,CASSRGISYNSPLHF
TRBJ2-2,-,-,TRBV6-2/TRBV6-3,TGTGCCAGCAGTCAGGGGACCCCCGATACGACCGGGGAGCTGTTTTTT,CASSQGTPDTTGELFF
TRBJ2-2,TRBD1,-,TRBV19,TGTGCCAGTAGTATCAGTCTTACAGGGGCCGGGGAGCTGTTTTTT,CASSISLTGAGELFF
TRBJ1-2,-,-,TRBV10-3,TGTGCCATCACTCCAGGGCGGGGAGGTGGCTACACCTTC,CAITPGRGGGYTF
TRBJ1-6,-,-,TRBV2,TGTGCCAGCAGTCCCGCTGACAGAACCTATAATTCACCCCTCCACTTT,CASSPADRTYNSPLHF
TRBJ2-7,-,-,TRBV15,TGTGCCACCAGCAGAGGGGGGACTTTTAAGGGCGAGCAGTACTTC,CATSRGGTFKGEQYF
TRBJ2-1,TRBD2,-,TRBV6-5,TGTGCCAGCAGGGGGAGGCTAGCGGGAGTGGGTGAGCAGTTCTTC,CASRGRLAGVGEQFF
TRBJ2-1,-,-,TRBV28,TGTGCCAGCCCCCCGGTCGGGGTGAGCTCCTACAATGAGCAGTTCTTC,CASPPVGVSSYNEQFF
TRBJ2-6,TRBD1,few,TRBV9,TGTGCCAGCAGCGTCGGGCAGGGGGTGTTGGGGGCCAACGTCCTGACTTTC,CASSVGQGVLGANVLTF
TRBJ2-1,-,once,TRBV18,TGTGCCAGCTCACCACCGTCCACAGGGTCCAATGAGCAGTTCTTC,CASSPPSTGSNEQFF
TRBJ2-7,TRBD2,once,TRBV6-2/TRBV6-3,TGTGCCAGCAGTTACCCCCCTAGCGGGCCGCGACGCTACGAGCAGTACTTC,CASSYPPSGPRRYEQYF
TRBJ2-7,-,-,TRBV7-6,TGTGCCAGCGCCAGCTCCTACGAGCAGTACTTC,CASASSYEQYF
TRBJ2-1,TRBD1,-,TRBV11-2,TGTGCCAGCAGCTTGACAGGGCCCTACAATGAGCAGTTCTTC,CASSLTGPYNEQFF